The 24 T cell receptor beta chains below all came from one sample that was sequenced in a study of T cell responses to AZD1222 COVID-19 vaccine. Clones were read by immunoSEQ multiplex PCR, and TCRdb kept only the in-frame ones, dropping some. This sample has 250,000 to 300,000 clones, with almost 95% found just once. The specimen comprised peripheral blood, sampled 28 days after the second AZD1222 dose. The receptors come from an adult who received the AZD1222 COVID-19 vaccine.

This chain links TRBV12-3 or TRBV12-4 with TRBJ2-2; D gene unclear. The CDR3 has 13 amino acids. The V and J ends lost 2 bases and 10 bases respectively, with 11 bases between them. CDR3 protein: CASSLPPLPELFF. The CDR3 nucleotides read TGTGCCAGCAGTTTACCCCCACTTCCGGAGCTGTTTTTT.

The V call is TRBV24-1, the J call TRBJ2-7; D gene ambiguous. The CDR3 contains 11 residues. Germline CDR1 and CDR2: KGHDR and SFDVKD. The V and J ends lost 4 bases and 6 bases respectively, with 6 bases between them. The DNA of the CDR3 is TGTGCCACCAGTGAAGGGTTCGAGCAGTACTTC. Translating gives CATSEGFEQYF.

The chain recombines TRBV4-2 with TRBJ1-2, with a tentative D call TRBD1 (5 bases). The V end lost 1 base, the J end lost 3 bases, and 6 bases lay between the germline ends. The V gene's germline CDR1 is LGHNA and CDR2 YNFKEQ. This CDR3 is 13 amino acids long. The CDR3 nucleotides read TGTGCCAGCAGCCAAGCCAGGGACTATGGCTACACCTTC. Translating gives CASSQARDYGYTF.

The gene calls are TRBV4-1 and TRBJ1-2; D possibly corresponds to TRBD1 (5 bases). The V gene lost 1 base and the J gene lost 6 bases, with 12 bases spanning the gap. The CDR3 length is 14 residues. Germline CDR1 is MGHRA and CDR2 is YSYEKL. The CDR3 spells CASSQVGQGHGYTF. The CDR3 coding sequence is TGCGCCAGCAGCCAAGTCGGTCAGGGCCATGGCTACACCTTC.

The chain carries TRBV6-5 and TRBJ1-6; TRBD1 might be the D (5 bases). The CDR3 consists of 14 residues. The V gene lost 2 bases and the J gene lost 7 bases, with 9 bases spanning the gap. CDR1 is MNHEY and CDR2 is SVGAGI in the germline V gene. CDR3 nucleotides: TGTGCCAGCAGTTACAGAGGGGTAAATTCACCCCTCCACTTT. It codes for CASSYRGVNSPLHF.

The CDR3 nucleotides are TGTGCCAGCAGTCTTGACCGCTCGTGGGAGCAGTACTTC. Translating it yields CASSLDRSWEQYF. J is TRBJ2-7 and V is TRBV27; the D is unclear. The CDR3 is 13 residues long. Germline V CDR1 and CDR2: MNHEY, SMNVEV (reference sequence). V gave up 5 bases and J gave up 7 bases, with 15 bases separating them.

The DNA of the CDR3 is TGTGCCAGCAGCTTAGACAGGGGGAATCAGCCCCAGCATTTT. Protein sequence: CASSLDRGNQPQHF. This chain joins TRBV5-6 and TRBJ1-5; TRBD1 aligns across 9 bases. This CDR3 comprises 14 residues. The ends lost 2 bases at V and 4 bases at J; junction bases unmatched: 1. CDR1 is SGHDT, CDR2 YYEEEE, per germline.

The chain links TRBV19 to TRBJ1-5, with D maybe TRBD1 (5 bases). This CDR3 has 14 amino acids. In germline, CDR1 is LNHDA, CDR2 SQIVND (reference sequence). V lost 4 bases to trimming and J lost 4 bases, with 11 bases between them. The CDR3 nucleotides read TGTGCCAGTAGTAGTCCGGGGCCGAATCAGCCCCAGCATTTT. Translating gives CASSSPGPNQPQHF. The full variable domain, in which reference TRBV19 and TRBJ1-5 provide the parts outside the CDR3, is DGGITQSPKYLFRKEGQNVTLSCEQNLNHDAMYWYRQDPGQGLRLIYYSQIVNDFQKGDIAEGYSVSREKKESFPLTVTSAQKNPTAFYLCASSSPGPNQPQHFGDGTRLSIL.

V usage is TRBV3-1 (or the pseudogene TRBV3-2) and J usage is TRBJ2-7; TRBD2 is a possible D gene (6 bases). The CDR3 totals 14 residues. Trimming took off 9 bases at V and 3 bases at J, with 18 bases between the two ends. Germline V gene sequence: CDR1 LGHDT, CDR2 YNNKEL (reference sequence). The CDR3: CASYSGAPGYEQYF. CDR3 bases: TGTGCCAGTTATAGCGGCGCGCCAGGCTACGAGCAGTACTTC.

The genes are TRBV4-2 and TRBJ1-5; D is possibly TRBD1 (6 bases). Germline CDR1 is LGHNA and CDR2 is YNFKEQ. V gave up 1 base and J gave up 7 bases, with 14 bases separating them. The CDR3 loop spans 15 amino acids. The CDR3: CASSQVYRARQPQHF. CDR3 nucleotides: TGTGCCAGCAGCCAAGTTTACAGGGCTAGGCAGCCCCAGCATTTT.

This clone appeared a single time. The rearrangement uses TRBV4-1 and TRBJ2-5, with D unresolved. V shed 2 bases and J shed 4 bases, with 17 bases lying between them. The CDR3 length is 16 residues. CDR1 is MGHRA, CDR2 YSYEKL, per germline. The chain's CDR3 is CASSQRQQSGRETQYF. The DNA of the CDR3 is TGCGCCAGCAGCCAACGTCAGCAATCAGGAAGAGAGACCCAGTACTTC.

V usage is TRBV10-3 and J usage is TRBJ1-6; D is unresolved. The CDR3 sequence is 13 residues long. Germline loops: CDR1 ENHRY, CDR2 SYGVKD. The germline V and J ends were trimmed by 4 bases and 10 bases, with 11 bases remaining between them. The CDR3 region has the DNA TGTGCCATCAGTGGGAACACAGAATCACCCCTCCACTTT. It codes for CAISGNTESPLHF.

V gene TRBV25-1 combines with J gene TRBJ2-3, with D perhaps TRBD1 or TRBD2 (5 bases each). V was cut by 1 base and J by 6 bases, with 17 bases left in between. Per the germline V gene, CDR1 is MGHDK and CDR2 is SYGVNS. The CDR3 extends over 16 amino acids. Here the CDR3 reads CASSEFQGDLSDTQYF. For the CDR3, the DNA is TGTGCCAGCAGTGAATTTCAAGGGGACCTTTCCGATACGCAGTATTTT.

The chain carries TRBV2 and TRBJ1-5, with no clear D. Germline CDR1 SNHLY, CDR2 FYNNEI. The V gene lost 3 bases and the J gene lost 2 bases, with 2 bases spanning the gap. This CDR3 is 12 amino acids long. CDR3 coding DNA: TGTGCCAGCAGTGACGGCAATCAGCCCCAGCATTTT. Translating gives CASSDGNQPQHF.

The gene calls are TRBV19 and TRBJ2-5, with D unclear. The germline V and J ends were trimmed by 1 base and 2 bases, with 14 bases remaining between them. The CDR3 is made up of 16 amino acids. Germline CDR1 is LNHDA and CDR2 is SQIVND (reference sequence). DNA for the CDR3: TGTGCCAGTAGTATAGGGATCATAATCGGGCAAGAGACCCAGTACTTC. It codes for CASSIGIIIGQETQYF.

The CDR3 nucleotides read TGTGCCAGCAGCCAATCCTGGACAGTTAGCTCCTACAATGAGCAGTTCTTC. Protein product: CASSQSWTVSSYNEQFF. This sequence joins TRBV3-1 (or the pseudogene TRBV3-2) and TRBJ2-1, with a tentative D call TRBD1 (6 bases). Germline-derived CDR1 and CDR2 are LGHDT and YNNKEL (reference sequence). V was clipped by 2 bases and J by 0 bases, with 14 bases between them. This CDR3 region has 17 residues.

This chain links TRBV5-1 with TRBJ1-2; D gene ambiguous. The germline V gene has CDR1 SGHRS and CDR2 YFSETQ. Trimming pared 3 bases from V and 3 bases from J, leaving 9 bases between. This CDR3 comprises 13 residues. The DNA for the CDR3 is TGCGCCAGCAGCTACGAACAACACTATGGCTACACCTTC. Translating it yields CASSYEQHYGYTF.

The CDR3 region is CASSKDRVRDYGYTF. CDR3 DNA sequence: TGTGCCAGCAGCAAAGACAGGGTACGGGACTATGGCTACACCTTC. J is TRBJ1-2 and V is TRBV7-2, with 7 bases lining up with TRBD1. Germline V lookup: CDR1 SGHTA, CDR2 FQGNSA. The CDR3 loop spans 15 amino acids. The junction had 9 bases not matched to a gene; V was cut back by 5 bases and J by 3 bases.

This sequence joins TRBV6-5 and TRBJ1-4, with D maybe TRBD1 (5 bases). In germline, CDR1 is MNHEY, CDR2 SVGAGI. The CDR3 totals 13 residues. Trimming left V 5 bases short and J 11 bases short, with 15 bases between. CDR3 nucleotides: TGTGCCAGCAGTACCACGGGGGTTGGCAAACTGTTTTTT. Translation: CASSTTGVGKLFF.

This chain connects TRBV19 to TRBJ2-7; D unclear. Germline CDR1 is LNHDA and CDR2 is SQIVND (reference sequence). Trimming shortened V by 1 base and J by 5 bases, and 12 bases separated the two germline ends. This CDR3 region has 14 residues. The CDR3 spells CASSIGHPLNEQYF. The DNA of the CDR3 is TGTGCCAGTAGTATAGGACACCCGTTAAACGAGCAGTACTTC.

This chain links TRBV6-5 with TRBJ2-5; TRBD1 matches at 7 bases. Looked up from germline, CDR1 is MNHEY and CDR2 is SVGAGI. The ends lost 5 bases at V and 5 bases at J; junction bases unmatched: 8. The CDR3 totals 14 residues. The CDR3 DNA sequence: TGTGCCAGCAGTCTACGGACAGGCGGGGAGACCCAGTACTTC. It specifies CASSLRTGGETQYF.

The chain links TRBV7-2 to TRBJ1-1; TRBD1 is a possible D gene (6 bases). The germline gives CDR1 SGHTA, CDR2 FQGNSA. Trimming took off 8 bases at V and 7 bases at J, with 14 bases between the two ends. The CDR3 covers 12 residues. The CDR3 DNA is TGTGCCAGCCGGGGAGGGGGGCTTGAAGCTTTCTTT. This codes for CASRGGGLEAFF.

V usage is TRBV19 and J usage is TRBJ1-3; D ambiguous. Trimming removed 5 bases at V and 6 bases at J, with 8 bases between. The CDR3 is made up of 12 amino acids. The V gene's germline CDR1 is LNHDA and CDR2 SQIVND (reference sequence). CDR3 sequence: CASSLNSNTIYF. For the CDR3, the DNA is TGTGCCAGTAGTCTCAACTCAAACACCATATATTTT. The full variable domain, its missing parts supplied by reference TRBV19 and TRBJ1-3, is DGGITQSPKYLFRKEGQNVTLSCEQNLNHDAMYWYRQDPGQGLRLIYYSQIVNDFQKGDIAEGYSVSREKKESFPLTVTSAQKNPTAFYLCASSLNSNTIYFGEGSWLTVV.

This chain uses TRBV7-9 with TRBJ2-1, with D tentatively TRBD1 or TRBD2 (5 bases each). Germline values: CDR1 SEHNR, CDR2 FQNEAQ (reference sequence). The CDR3 covers 11 residues. The V end lost 11 bases, the J end lost 0 bases, and 5 bases lay between the germline ends. The CDR3 loop is CAGGSYNEQFF. The CDR3 DNA follows: TGTGCCGGGGGCTCCTACAATGAGCAGTTCTTC.